The next 31 T cell receptor beta chains were all read from a single sample in a study of beta chain features in type 1 diabetes. Expressed TCRB transcripts were sequenced after all isolated RNA was converted to cDNA. Clones were read by immunoSEQ multiplex PCR, and TCRdb kept only the in-frame ones, dropping some. The sample includes under 200,000 clones, less than 9.5% seen only once; the top ten take 2.3%. Sequencing was carried out using central memory CD4+ T cells from blood. The origin of the receptors is a woman aged 18-29 years in good health.

This clone was seen only a few times. DNA for the CDR3: TGCGCCAGCAGCGAAGGGGGGGGAACCTACGAGCAGTACTTC. Its translation is CASSEGGGTYEQYF. This chain uses TRBV4-1 with TRBJ2-7; possible D gene TRBD2, 7 bases. This CDR3 contains 14 residues. V shed 5 bases and J shed 2 bases, with 13 bases lying between them. The germline V gene has CDR1 MGHRA and CDR2 YSYEKL.

In the case of this clone: The junction shows a germline mismatch at one end, possibly a read error. V and J are TRBV30 and TRBJ1-1; 9 bases are shared with TRBD1. Germline V gives CDR1 GTSNPN, CDR2 SVGIG (reference sequence). The CDR3 contains 12 residues. CDR3 sequence: CPWSGTGSRAFF. CDR3 sequence (DNA): TGTCCCTGGAGTGGGACAGGGAGCCGTGCTTTCTTT. The whole variable domain, remainder taken from reference TRBV30 and TRBJ1-1, is SQTIHQWPATLVQPVGSPLSLECTVEGTSNPNLYWYRQAAGRGLQLLFYSVGIGQISSEVPQNLSASRPQDRQFILSSKKLLLSDSGFYLCPWSGTGSRAFFGQGTRLTVV.

The chain combines TRBV7-9 with TRBJ1-2; D is ambiguous. The CDR3 is made up of 11 amino acids. The V end lost 8 bases, the J end lost 5 bases, and 9 bases lay between the germline ends. The V gene's germline CDR1 is SEHNR and CDR2 FQNEAQ (reference sequence). The CDR3 spells CASSEKYGYTF. The CDR3, as DNA: TGTGCCAGCTCTGAGAAGTATGGCTACACCTTC. Together with reference TRBV7-9 and TRBJ1-2, the CDR3 gives the full variable domain: DTGVSQNPRHKITKRGQNVTFRCDPISEHNRLYWYRQTLGQGPEFLTYFQNEAQLEKSRLLSDRFSAERPKGSFSTLEIQRTEQGDSAMYLCASSEKYGYTFGSGTRLTVV.

V gene TRBV18 combines with J gene TRBJ2-5, with TRBD1 matching over 8 bases. V shed 3 bases and J 7 bases; nucleotides not matched to a gene: 7. CDR1 is KGHSH and CDR2 is LQKENI in the germline V gene. The length of the CDR3 is 14 residues. CDR3 residues: CASSPYGQGTTQYF. The CDR3 coding sequence is TGTGCCAGCTCACCTTACGGACAGGGAACGACCCAGTACTTC.

This clone was observed at least ten times. The chain has TRBV4-1 and TRBJ2-7; 14 bases are shared with TRBD2. V was clipped by 4 bases and J by 2 bases; unmatched bases: 4. CDR1 is MGHRA, CDR2 YSYEKL, per germline. The CDR3 extends over 16 amino acids. The CDR3 region has the DNA TGCGCCAGCAGCCTGGGGACTAGCGGGAGTACCTACGAGCAGTACTTC. It specifies CASSLGTSGSTYEQYF.

This clone was recorded a few times. V is TRBV5-1 and J is TRBJ2-1, with 10 bases that match TRBD2. Germline-derived CDR1 and CDR2 are SGHRS and YFSETQ. CDR3 length equals 15 residues. Trimming at V came to 3 bases and at J to 7 bases, leaving 7 bases not matched to a gene. The CDR3 DNA sequence: TGCGCCAGCAGCTACCTAGCGGGAGCAGGAAATGAGCAGTTCTTC. Its protein is CASSYLAGAGNEQFF.

This clone showed up just a few times. The chain recombines TRBV2 with TRBJ1-4; D uncertain. The CDR3 is 15 amino acids. From germline, CDR1 is SNHLY and CDR2 FYNNEI. Trimming shortened V by 7 bases and J by 7 bases, and 19 bases separated the two germline ends. CDR3 sequence reads: CASTLERPDLEKLFF. The CDR3, as DNA: TGTGCCAGCACCCTTGAGCGGCCTGACCTTGAAAAACTGTTTTTT.

In its sample, this clone was seen a few times. Here the CDR3 DNA reads TGTGCCAGCAGCTCGGGACAGGCAGTTTCACCCCTCCACTTT. It codes for CASSSGQAVSPLHF. The chain joins TRBV7-2 to TRBJ1-6, with 8 bases matching TRBD1. The CDR3 sequence is 14 residues long. Germline values: CDR1 SGHTA, CDR2 FQGNSA. V trimming: 4 bases; J trimming: 9 bases; junction bases outside the gene matches: 5. The whole variable domain, remainder taken from reference TRBV7-2 and TRBJ1-6, is GAGVSQSPSNKVTEKGKDVELRCDPISGHTALYWYRQSLGQGLEFLIYFQGNSAPDKSGLPSDRFSAERTGGSVSTLTIQRTQQEDSAVYLCASSSGQAVSPLHFGNGTRLTVT.

This clone was seen more than once but under ten times. V gene TRBV5-1 combines with J gene TRBJ2-1; possible D gene TRBD1, 6 bases. The germline V and J ends were trimmed by 3 bases and 4 bases, with 11 bases remaining between them. The CDR3 runs 14 residues. The germline V gene has CDR1 SGHRS and CDR2 YFSETQ. The CDR3: CASSSRDIYNEQFF. For the CDR3, the DNA is TGCGCCAGCAGCTCCCGGGACATATACAATGAGCAGTTCTTC.

This chain connects TRBV30 to TRBJ2-7, with D unclear. CDR3 size: 12 residues. V lost 2 bases and J 0 bases, leaving 5 bases between the germline ends. The germline gives CDR1 GTSNPN, CDR2 SVGIG (reference sequence). CDR3 sequence: CAWSPGSYEQYF. CDR3 coding DNA: TGTGCCTGGAGTCCCGGCTCCTACGAGCAGTACTTC.

V is TRBV30 and J is TRBJ2-1; 9 bases are shared with TRBD2. Germline lookup yields CDR1 GTSNPN and CDR2 SVGIG (reference sequence). This CDR3 comprises 17 residues. V gave up 8 bases and J gave up 6 bases; unmatched junction bases: 20. The CDR3 spells CAKSGSGGFLPGNEQFF. DNA for the CDR3: TGTGCCAAAAGCGGGAGCGGGGGGTTCCTTCCGGGCAATGAGCAGTTCTTC.

In its sample, this clone was seen a few times. The same CDR3 is also encoded by other DNA sequences in this sample. The chain couples TRBV6-5 to TRBJ2-5; D remains unclear. V lost 2 bases, J lost 2 bases, and 9 bases lay in between. Germline CDR1 is MNHEY and CDR2 is SVGAGI. There are 14 residues in the CDR3. This chain's CDR3 is CASSYSRSQETQYF. CDR3 bases: TGTGCCAGCAGTTACAGCCGCTCTCAAGAGACCCAGTACTTC.

This clone turned up a few times. V usage is TRBV30 and J usage is TRBJ2-4; 7 bases agree with TRBD1. The V gene end was trimmed by 1 base and the J gene end by 5 bases; junction bases not matched to a gene: 2. This CDR3 comprises 13 residues. Germline CDR1 reads GTSNPN; CDR2 reads SVGIG (reference sequence). The CDR3 DNA reads TGTGCCTGGAGTGAAGGGGGCCAAAACATTCAGTACTTC. The encoded protein is CAWSEGGQNIQYF.

This chain uses TRBV5-4 with TRBJ2-7, with 7 bases aligning to TRBD2. This CDR3 contains 15 residues. V lost 2 bases, J lost 1 base, and 6 bases stayed unmatched. Germline values: CDR1 SGHNT, CDR2 YYREEE (reference sequence). The chain's CDR3 is CASSLAGTGSYEQYF. CDR3 coding DNA: TGTGCCAGCAGCTTAGCGGGGACGGGGTCCTACGAGCAGTACTTC.

The J gene is TRBJ2-3, the V gene TRBV18; D might be TRBD1 (5 bases). CDR1 and CDR2 from the germline V gene are KGHSH and LQKENI. There are 16 residues in the CDR3. The V and J ends lost 2 bases and 0 bases respectively, with 12 bases between them. The CDR3 protein is CASSPINRLSTDTQYF. The CDR3 DNA follows: TGTGCCAGCTCACCAATTAACAGGTTAAGCACAGATACGCAGTATTTT.

This clone was detected a few times. The J gene is TRBJ1-1, the V gene TRBV27; 8 positions match TRBD1. Per germline, CDR1 MNHEY and CDR2 SMNVEV (reference sequence). This CDR3 region has 13 residues. The trim removed 5 bases at V and 8 bases at J, leaving 7 bases unmatched. CDR3 DNA: TGTGCCAGCAGTGTTCTCGACAGGGGAGAAGCTTTCTTT. Translated: CASSVLDRGEAFF.

The chain carries TRBV7-9 and TRBJ2-1; TRBD1 matches at 9 bases. J was trimmed by 7 bases and V by 5 bases; bases with no gene match: 6. Germline CDR1 SEHNR, CDR2 FQNEAQ (reference sequence). This CDR3 is 14 amino acids long. For the CDR3, the DNA is TGTGCCAGCAGCATGGGACAGGGTGAAAATGAGCAGTTCTTC. Translating gives CASSMGQGENEQFF.

This clone was recorded a few times. The V gene is TRBV6-6, the J gene TRBJ2-5; unclear D gene. V was trimmed by 6 bases and J by 5 bases, leaving 13 bases between them. The CDR3 is 13 amino acids. CDR1 and CDR2 (germline): MNHNY, SVGAGI (reference sequence). CDR3 bases: TGTGCCAGCAGGGTAGAAGCTTGGGAGACCCAGTACTTC. Translation: CASRVEAWETQYF.

The chain uses TRBV5-1 and TRBJ2-1, with 11 bases fitting TRBD1. V shed 7 bases, J shed 4 bases, and the junction held 4 bases outside the gene matches. The CDR3 is 14 residues long. Germline assignment: CDR1 SGHRS and CDR2 YFSETQ. CDR3 sequence reads: CASVRDRGYNEQFF. CDR3 DNA sequence: TGCGCCAGCGTCCGGGACAGGGGGTACAATGAGCAGTTCTTC.

This sequence joins TRBV5-1 and TRBJ2-1; 9 bases map to TRBD2. Losses at the gene ends were 0 bases for V and 7 bases for J; bases not matched to a gene: 5. The CDR3 is 15 residues long. In germline, CDR1 is SGHRS, CDR2 YFSETQ. The DNA for the CDR3 is TGCGCCAGCAGCTTGGGTGCGGGAGGGCCGAATGAGCAGTTCTTC. Translated, it gives CASSLGAGGPNEQFF.

The chain combines TRBV2 with TRBJ2-7, with a possible D match to TRBD1 (7 bases). Germline V gene lookup returns CDR1 SNHLY and CDR2 FYNNEI. Trimming stripped 1 base from V and 7 bases from J, with 11 bases between. The CDR3 spans 13 residues. CDR3 residues: CASSEEQGREQYF. CDR3 in DNA: TGTGCCAGCAGTGAAGAACAGGGGAGGGAGCAGTACTTC.

This clone was picked up a small number of times. The chain joins TRBV6-5 to TRBJ2-3; 8 nucleotides agree with TRBD2. There are 14 residues in the CDR3. V shed 7 bases, J shed 5 bases, and the junction held 8 bases outside the gene matches. Germline loops: CDR1 MNHEY, CDR2 SVGAGI. CDR3 loop: CASTRGGFEDTQYF. As DNA, the CDR3 is TGTGCCAGCACCCGCGGGGGGTTTGAAGATACGCAGTATTTT.

This clone was seen more than once but under ten times. V is TRBV2 and J is TRBJ2-5; D is undetermined. Germline loops: CDR1 SNHLY, CDR2 FYNNEI. The CDR3 has 12 residues. Trimming took 6 bases from V and 0 from J, leaving 5 bases between them. The CDR3 here is CASRANQETQYF. The CDR3 DNA sequence: TGTGCCAGCAGGGCCAACCAAGAGACCCAGTACTTC. Variable domain in full (rest from reference TRBV2 and TRBJ2-5): EPEVTQTPSHQVTQMGQEVILRCVPISNHLYFYWYRQILGQKVEFLVSFYNNEISEKSEIFDDQFSVERPDGSNFTLKIRSTKLEDSAMYFCASRANQETQYFGPGTRLLVL.

The V gene is TRBV29-1, the J gene TRBJ2-2, with a weak D call TRBD1 (5 bases). The germline V gene has CDR1 SQVTM and CDR2 ANQGSEA. The germline V and J ends were trimmed by 3 bases and 6 bases, with 11 bases remaining between them. The CDR3 loop spans 13 amino acids. In DNA, the CDR3 is TGCAGCGTTGATGGATACAGGCCCGGGGAGCTGTTTTTT. Translating gives CSVDGYRPGELFF.

As to this clone: The sample contains more than one DNA sequence encoding this CDR3. The genes are TRBV5-1 and TRBJ2-5; no clear D gene. The CDR3 length is 12 residues. V was pared by 3 bases and J by 5 bases, with 8 bases between. The V gene's germline CDR1 is SGHRS and CDR2 YFSETQ. The CDR3 spells CASSSLSETQYF. CDR3 nucleotide sequence: TGCGCCAGCAGCTCGCTTAGTGAGACCCAGTACTTC.

This clone was observed a handful of times. This chain links TRBV7-2 with TRBJ1-5; TRBD1 aligns across 10 bases. CDR3 length equals 18 residues. Trimming removed 4 bases from V and 1 base from J; junction bases left unmatched: 10. From germline, CDR1 is SGHTA and CDR2 FQGNSA. The CDR3 sequence: CASSSTGTGVGSNQPQHF. The CDR3 DNA is TGTGCCAGCAGCTCTACCGGGACAGGGGTTGGGAGCAATCAGCCCCAGCATTTT.

This clone has more than one count but fewer than ten. The chain has TRBV6-6 and TRBJ2-3; tentative D call: TRBD2 (5 bases). The CDR3 has 14 residues. The V gene's germline CDR1 is MNHNY and CDR2 SVGAGI (reference sequence). The V gene lost 6 bases and the J gene lost 1 base, with 11 bases spanning the gap. Written as DNA, the CDR3 is TGTGCCAGCAGCAAAAGCGGTGGCACAGATACGCAGTATTTT. This gives the protein CASSKSGGTDTQYF.

The chain couples TRBV5-6 to TRBJ1-1; 7 bases map to TRBD1. The CDR3 contains 12 residues. CDR1 SGHDT and CDR2 YYEEEE come from the germline V gene. V lost 1 base and J lost 10; bases outside the gene matches: 4. For the CDR3, the DNA is TGTGCCAGCAGCTTGTTCAGGACAGGAGCTTTCTTT. It codes for CASSLFRTGAFF.

CDR3 sequence: CAWSRTGGDDEAFF. Written as DNA, the CDR3 is TGTGCCTGGAGCCGGACAGGGGGCGATGATGAAGCTTTCTTT. The V and J genes are TRBV30 and TRBJ1-1, with TRBD1 identical over 11 bases. Germline V gene data show CDR1 as GTSNPN and CDR2 as SVGIG (reference sequence). The ends lost 3 bases at V and 7 bases at J; junction bases unmatched: 7. CDR3 length: 14 amino acids.

This clone has more than one count but fewer than ten. The V gene is TRBV14, the J gene TRBJ1-2; TRBD1 agrees at 9 bases. This CDR3 comprises 16 residues. Germline lookup yields CDR1 SGHDN and CDR2 FVKESK. V was clipped by 4 bases and J by 4 bases; unmatched bases: 10. The CDR3 loop is CASSLGGSQGAYGYTF. DNA of the CDR3: TGTGCCAGCAGCCTGGGCGGGTCACAGGGGGCCTATGGCTACACCTTC. The complete variable domain, with remaining parts taken from reference TRBV14 and TRBJ1-2, reads EAGVTQFPSHSVIEKGQTVTLRCDPISGHDNLYWYRRVMGKEIKFLLHFVKESKQDESGMPNNRFLAERTGGTYSTLKVQPAELEDSGVYFCASSLGGSQGAYGYTFGSGTRLTVV.

This clone was counted only a few times. This chain links TRBV18 with TRBJ2-5; D not resolved. The CDR3 totals 14 residues. The ends were cut back, 6 bases at V and 1 base at J, with 12 bases in the middle. The germline gives CDR1 KGHSH, CDR2 LQKENI. This CDR3 reads CASSSSGPQETQYF. CDR3 nucleotides: TGTGCCAGCTCTTCTTCCGGTCCCCAAGAGACCCAGTACTTC.